These 27 T cell receptor beta chains share one sample of origin, sequenced in a study of blood T cell repertoires in COVID-19. Repertoires were generated with immunoSEQ multiplex PCR, while TCRdb's copy carries only in-frame clones and drops some. The table records some 100,000 clones, around 89% of them present only once. The sample consisted of peripheral blood. The receptors shown here come from a human donor with acute or convalescent COVID-19. The donor label of this sample is uncertain.

This chain uses TRBV2 with TRBJ1-2, with D possibly matching TRBD1 (6 bases). The CDR3 spans 14 residues. The germline V gene has CDR1 SNHLY and CDR2 FYNNEI. The V end lost 2 bases, the J end lost 6 bases, and 13 bases lay between the germline ends. The CDR3: CASSEQIGGDGYTF. In nucleotides, the CDR3 is TGTGCCAGCAGTGAACAGATAGGGGGAGATGGCTACACCTTC.

The chain has TRBV4-1 and TRBJ2-7, with 14 bases aligning to TRBD2. CDR1 is MGHRA and CDR2 is YSYEKL in the germline V gene. This CDR3 has 18 residues. Germline trimming cut 0 bases from V and 3 bases from J; bases unmatched to any gene: 7. The CDR3 DNA reads as TGCGCCAGCAGCCAAGAGGGACCCGGGACTAGCGGGGGCTACGAGCAGTACTTC. Protein sequence: CASSQEGPGTSGGYEQYF.

The chain is built from TRBV7-3 and TRBJ2-2; 14 bases line up with TRBD2. J lost 6 bases, V lost 3 bases, and 0 bases had no gene match. The CDR3 contains 15 residues. The germline V gene has CDR1 SGHTA and CDR2 FQGTGA. This CDR3 reads CASSLGLAGAGELFF. The CDR3 nucleotides are TGTGCCAGCAGCTTGGGACTAGCGGGAGCCGGGGAGCTGTTTTTT.

V is TRBV28 and J is TRBJ1-3; D remains unclear. V was shortened by 3 bases and J by 0 bases, with 9 bases between the two germline ends. This CDR3 has 15 amino acids. Germline values: CDR1 MDHEN, CDR2 SYDVKM. The CDR3: CASSFLPVSGNTIYF. In DNA form, the CDR3 reads TGTGCCAGCAGTTTTCTGCCAGTCTCTGGAAACACCATATATTTT.

The CDR3 is CASSSTSGRSPSYNEQFF. Here the CDR3 DNA reads TGTGCCAGCAGCTCAACTAGCGGGAGAAGTCCCTCCTACAATGAGCAGTTCTTC. This rearrangement joins TRBV5-6 to TRBJ2-1, with 11 positions matching TRBD2. Per the germline V gene, CDR1 is SGHDT and CDR2 is YYEEEE. This CDR3 is 18 amino acids long. The V gene end was trimmed by 3 bases and the J gene end by 0 bases; junction bases not matched to a gene: 8. The full variable domain, completed using reference TRBV5-6 and TRBJ2-1, is DAGVTQSPTHLIKTRGQQVTLRCSPKSGHDTVSWYQQALGQGPQFIFQYYEEEERQRGNFPDRFSGHQFPNYSSELNVNALLLGDSALYLCASSSTSGRSPSYNEQFFGPGTRLTVL.

This chain connects TRBV20-1 to TRBJ1-6; unclear D gene. The CDR3 consists of 13 residues. Germline V gives CDR1 DFQATT, CDR2 SNEGSKA (reference sequence). V lost 3 bases and J 9 bases, leaving 12 bases between the germline ends. The CDR3 loop reads CSASHYGSSPLHF. The CDR3 region has the DNA TGCAGTGCTAGTCATTATGGCAGTTCACCCCTCCACTTT.

The chain has TRBV7-7 and TRBJ2-1; no clear D gene. V was trimmed by 5 bases and J by 6 bases, leaving 8 bases between them. The germline CDR1 and CDR2 sequences are SSHAT and FNYEAQ (reference sequence). This CDR3 is 12 amino acids long. CDR3 amino acids: CASSPPSNEQFF. CDR3 sequence (DNA): TGTGCCAGCAGCCCTCCCAGCAATGAGCAGTTCTTC. The full variable domain, in which reference TRBV7-7 and TRBJ2-1 provide the parts outside the CDR3, is GAGVSQSPRYKVTKRGQDVTLRCDPISSHATLYWYQQALGQGPEFLTYFNYEAQPDKSGLPSDRFSAERPEGSISTLTIQRTEQRDSAMYRCASSPPSNEQFFGPGTRLTVL.

The chain couples TRBV19 to TRBJ1-1, with D perhaps TRBD1 (6 bases). CDR3 length: 14 amino acids. Germline values: CDR1 LNHDA, CDR2 SQIVND (reference sequence). Trimming removed 7 bases from V and 9 bases from J, with 21 bases in between. CDR3 amino acids: CASKKRQAVSKAFF. The CDR3, as DNA: TGTGCCAGTAAAAAAAGACAGGCCGTGTCTAAAGCTTTCTTT.

The gene calls are TRBV29-1 and TRBJ2-1; the match to TRBD2 covers 8 bases. CDR1 is SQVTM, CDR2 ANQGSEA, per germline. The CDR3 is 15 residues long. The junction had 11 bases not matched to a gene; V was cut back by 2 bases and J by 8 bases. This CDR3 is CSVENDGRALDEQFF. In DNA, the CDR3 is TGCAGCGTTGAAAATGACGGGAGGGCCTTGGATGAGCAGTTCTTC.

The V and J genes are TRBV5-1 and TRBJ1-2; D unresolved. The CDR3 is 16 residues long. Per germline, CDR1 SGHRS and CDR2 YFSETQ. The V and J ends lost 2 bases and 4 bases respectively, with 18 bases between them. CDR3 DNA: TGCGCCAGCAGCTTTTCTGCCAGCGATCTGACCTATGGCTACACCTTC. Its protein is CASSFSASDLTYGYTF.

The chain recombines TRBV11-1 with TRBJ1-6, with TRBD1 matching over 7 bases. Germline V lookup: CDR1 SGHAT, CDR2 FQDESV (reference sequence). V shed 3 bases and J 9 bases; nucleotides not matched to a gene: 5. CDR3 length: 14 amino acids. The CDR3 is CASSFQGDPSPLHF. In DNA form, the CDR3 reads TGTGCCAGCAGCTTCCAGGGGGACCCTTCACCCCTCCACTTT.

The chain links TRBV30 to TRBJ1-2, with D uncertain. The CDR3 is 12 amino acids. The V gene lost 3 bases and the J gene lost 5 bases, with 10 bases spanning the gap. The germline V gene has CDR1 GTSNPN and CDR2 SVGIG (reference sequence). The DNA for the CDR3 is TGTGCCTGGAGGATGACCGGGTATGGCTACACCTTC. Translating gives CAWRMTGYGYTF.

The rearrangement uses TRBV6-4 and TRBJ1-2; tentative D call: TRBD1 (5 bases). This CDR3 comprises 17 residues. Trimming took 4 bases from V and 9 from J, leaving 27 bases between them. The germline CDR1 and CDR2 sequences are MRHNA and SNTAGT. The CDR3 protein is CASSAWTLYLPECCYTF. The CDR3 DNA is TGTGCCAGCAGTGCCTGGACACTTTACCTTCCAGAGTGTTGCTACACCTTC.

The chain recombines TRBV6-2 or TRBV6-3 with TRBJ2-3, with D possibly TRBD2 on 7 matching bases. The CDR3 spans 15 residues. V lost 0 bases and J lost 8, with 15 bases in between. Germline CDR1 and CDR2: MNHEY and SVGEGT. In DNA, the CDR3 is TGTGCCAGCAGTTACTCAAAGCGGGACACGGTTACGCAGTATTTT. This translates into CASSYSKRDTVTQYF.

The gene calls are TRBV5-4 and TRBJ2-7; no clear D. V shed 7 bases and J shed 0 bases, with 14 bases lying between them. This CDR3 comprises 14 residues. Germline V gene sequence: CDR1 SGHNT, CDR2 YYREEE (reference sequence). The CDR3 sequence is CASPRPGYSYEQYF. DNA for the CDR3: TGTGCCAGCCCTAGGCCCGGATACTCCTACGAGCAGTACTTC.

The chain carries TRBV28 and TRBJ1-5; D is undetermined. The CDR3 covers 15 residues. The V gene's germline CDR1 is MDHEN and CDR2 SYDVKM. V dropped 2 bases and J dropped 3 bases, with 11 bases sitting between them. CDR3 sequence: CASSLSGGPNQPQHF. The CDR3 DNA reads TGTGCCAGCAGTTTAAGCGGCGGCCCCAATCAGCCCCAGCATTTT.

V is TRBV27 and J is TRBJ2-7; TRBD1 matches 7 bases. Germline V gene lookup returns CDR1 MNHEY and CDR2 SMNVEV (reference sequence). CDR3 length: 12 residues. V gave up 3 bases and J gave up 7 bases; unmatched junction bases: 3. This CDR3 reads CASSLTGIEQYF. The CDR3 DNA sequence: TGTGCCAGCAGTTTGACAGGGATTGAGCAGTACTTC.

The V call is TRBV7-2, the J call TRBJ1-3; D remains ambiguous. The V and J ends lost 3 bases and 2 bases respectively, with 8 bases between them. The CDR3 totals 14 residues. The germline CDR1 and CDR2 sequences are SGHTA and FQGNSA. CDR3 residues: CASSFFRPGNTIYF. The CDR3 DNA is TGTGCCAGCAGCTTTTTCAGGCCTGGAAACACCATATATTTT.

The chain links TRBV28 to TRBJ2-3; TRBD2 aligns across 7 bases. Germline lookup yields CDR1 MDHEN and CDR2 SYDVKM. V trimming: 5 bases; J trimming: 1 base; junction bases outside the gene matches: 12. The CDR3 is 17 residues long. As DNA, the CDR3 is TGTGCCAGCAGTACCTTGGGGGGGGAAGAAGGCACAGATACGCAGTATTTT. This translates into CASSTLGGEEGTDTQYF.

The rearrangement links TRBV11-2 to TRBJ1-1, with unresolved D. This CDR3 spans 11 amino acids. Germline CDR1 SGHAT, CDR2 FQNNGV. Trimming stripped 1 base from V and 12 bases from J, with 9 bases between. CDR3 bases: TGTGCCAGCAGCTTAGGTGGAGGGTCTTTCTTT. Its translation: CASSLGGGSFF.

This chain uses TRBV11-1 with TRBJ2-7; 7 bases map to TRBD2. The CDR3 loop spans 13 amino acids. Trimming cost V 3 bases and J 4 bases; bases outside gene matches: 3. The germline V gene has CDR1 SGHAT and CDR2 FQDESV (reference sequence). CDR3 sequence reads: CASSFRGEYEQYF. As DNA, the CDR3 is TGTGCCAGCAGCTTTCGGGGGGAATACGAGCAGTACTTC.

V is TRBV11-3 and J is TRBJ2-5; TRBD2 matches 11 bases. Losses at the gene ends were 5 bases for V and 4 bases for J; bases not matched to a gene: 12. The germline V gene encodes CDR1 SGHNT and CDR2 YENEEA. The CDR3 length is 17 residues. The CDR3 DNA is TGTGCCAGCAGCGTTTCTAGCGGGGGGTTTTTCGGAGAGACCCAGTACTTC. As protein: CASSVSSGGFFGETQYF.

The chain employs TRBV7-9 and TRBJ2-5, with TRBD1 as a possible D gene (6 bases). This CDR3 contains 17 residues. Germline V CDR1 and CDR2: SEHNR, FQNEAQ (reference sequence). V lost 0 bases and J 1 base, leaving 15 bases between the germline ends. The CDR3 region is CASSLARRGYGQETQYF. For the CDR3, the DNA is TGTGCCAGCAGCTTAGCGCGTAGGGGGTATGGCCAAGAGACCCAGTACTTC. The whole variable domain, filled in from reference TRBV7-9 and TRBJ2-5, reads DTGVSQNPRHKITKRGQNVTFRCDPISEHNRLYWYRQTLGQGPEFLTYFQNEAQLEKSRLLSDRFSAERPKGSFSTLEIQRTEQGDSAMYLCASSLARRGYGQETQYFGPGTRLLVL.

This chain uses TRBV6-2 or TRBV6-3 with TRBJ1-5; weak D call: TRBD1 (5 bases). This CDR3 comprises 14 residues. Germline loops: CDR1 MNHEY, CDR2 SVGEGT. Trimming took off 5 bases at V and 10 bases at J, with 18 bases between the two ends. In nucleotides, the CDR3 is TGTGCCAGCAGTGGGGCGTACAGAGAAAGACCCCAGCATTTT. Translated, it gives CASSGAYRERPQHF.

The rearrangement links TRBV7-9 to TRBJ2-2; D gene ambiguous. CDR1 and CDR2 from the germline V gene are SEHNR and FQNEAQ (reference sequence). The CDR3 is made up of 16 amino acids. Trimming took 3 bases from V and 0 from J, leaving 11 bases between them. The CDR3 DNA is TGTGCCAGCAGCTTTAAGACTTTGTCGAACACCGGGGAGCTGTTTTTT. Translating gives CASSFKTLSNTGELFF.

The V call is TRBV12-3 or TRBV12-4, the J call TRBJ2-2, with a weak D call TRBD2 (5 bases). The CDR3 extends over 13 amino acids. V lost 6 bases and J 5 bases, leaving 10 bases between the germline ends. The DNA of the CDR3 is TGTGCCAGCAGCGACTACTCGACCGGGGAGCTGTTTTTT. Encoded protein: CASSDYSTGELFF.

The rearrangement uses TRBV5-1 and TRBJ1-2; D call uncertain. The CDR3 is 13 residues long. Germline V gene lookup returns CDR1 SGHRS and CDR2 YFSETQ. V gave up 5 bases and J gave up 8 bases, with 16 bases separating them. The DNA of the CDR3 is TGCGCCAGCAGTTCGGGAGGAGGAGGGGGCTACACCTTC. This sequence encodes CASSSGGGGGYTF.